The 16 T cell receptor beta chains listed next were all sequenced from one sample in a study of blood T cell repertoires in COVID-19. Sequenced by immunoSEQ multiplex PCR; TCRdb stores in-frame clones only, minus some. The data show fewer than 250,000 clones, with approximately 82% seen just once and about 2.5% held by the top ten. The source material was peripheral blood. All receptors come from a woman in her 70s with active or convalescent COVID-19.

The chain employs TRBV14 and TRBJ2-6; 10 positions match TRBD1. This CDR3 contains 16 residues. The germline V gene encodes CDR1 SGHDN and CDR2 FVKESK. V lost 2 bases, J lost 9 bases, and 7 bases stayed unmatched. CDR3 nucleotides: TGTGCCAGCAGCCAAAGACAGGGGGCCCATAACAACGTCCTGACTTTC. It is translated as CASSQRQGAHNNVLTF.

The count of this clone is one. The rearrangement links TRBV19 to TRBJ1-2, with D hard to call. V was pared by 10 bases and J by 4 bases, with 13 bases between. The CDR3 has 12 residues. Germline V lookup: CDR1 LNHDA, CDR2 SQIVND (reference sequence). The CDR3 loop is CATHEHIYGYTF. The CDR3, as DNA: TGTGCCACCCACGAACATATCTATGGCTACACCTTC. Looking up the rest from reference TRBV19 and TRBJ1-2 gives the full variable domain: DGGITQSPKYLFRKEGQNVTLSCEQNLNHDAMYWYRQDPGQGLRLIYYSQIVNDFQKGDIAEGYSVSREKKESFPLTVTSAQKNPTAFYLCATHEHIYGYTFGSGTRLTVV.

This chain links TRBV5-1 with TRBJ2-5; maybe TRBD2 (6 bases). Trimming removed 4 bases at V and 2 bases at J, with 15 bases between. This CDR3 region has 15 residues. CDR1 is SGHRS, CDR2 YFSETQ, per germline. Written as DNA, the CDR3 is TGCGCCAGCAGCCCCGGAGGGGCACCGCAAGAGACCCAGTACTTC. Protein sequence: CASSPGGAPQETQYF.

This clone has a single count. The gene calls are TRBV7-8 and TRBJ1-6; D possibly corresponds to TRBD1 (6 bases). The ends were cut back, 1 base at V and 7 bases at J, with 17 bases in the middle. The CDR3 is 17 amino acids. Germline CDR1 and CDR2: SGHVS and FQNEAQ. CDR3 bases: TGTGCCAGCAGCTTAGAGGCCCTGGGGGCGCGGAATTCACCCCTCCACTTT. This sequence encodes CASSLEALGARNSPLHF.

The gene calls are TRBV10-3 and TRBJ2-1, with 15 nucleotides matching TRBD2. The CDR3 has 13 residues. Germline V CDR1 and CDR2: ENHRY, SYGVKD. Unmatched junction bases numbered 8, after V lost 10 bases and J lost 13 bases. The CDR3 region is CATRGLAGGVQFF. CDR3 bases: TGTGCCACCCGAGGACTAGCGGGGGGGGTTCAGTTCTTC.

This chain joins TRBV6-5 and TRBJ2-1, with TRBD1 matching over 7 bases. This CDR3 spans 14 amino acids. Germline loops: CDR1 MNHEY, CDR2 SVGAGI. The J segment lost 6 bases and the V segment lost 6 bases, leaving 8 bases of the junction unmatched. CDR3 nucleotides: TGTGCCAGCAGGGCCGGGACAGCGATCAATGAGCAGTTCTTC. Translated: CASRAGTAINEQFF.

V is TRBV4-3 and J is TRBJ1-5, with D uncertain. CDR3 size: 13 residues. V gave up 1 base and J gave up 7 bases, with 8 bases separating them. CDR1 is LGHNA and CDR2 is YSLEER in the germline V gene. The CDR3 loop reads CASSQAMGQPQHF. The CDR3 DNA reads as TGCGCCAGCAGCCAAGCGATGGGCCAGCCCCAGCATTTT.

The chain joins TRBV27 to TRBJ2-7; possible D gene TRBD2, 5 bases. There are 15 residues in the CDR3. V gave up 3 bases and J gave up 4 bases, with 16 bases separating them. CDR1 and CDR2 (germline): MNHEY, SMNVEV (reference sequence). CDR3 DNA: TGTGCCAGCAGTTTGGAGCCGGGGATTCGTTACGAGCAGTACTTC. Translating gives CASSLEPGIRYEQYF.

CDR3 amino acids: CASSLPGRTDTQYF. As DNA, the CDR3 is TGTGCCAGCTCACTCCCAGGGAGGACAGATACGCAGTATTTT. The chain is built from TRBV18 and TRBJ2-3; D might be TRBD2 (6 bases). The CDR3 sequence is 14 residues long. Germline-derived CDR1 and CDR2 are KGHSH and LQKENI. Trimming shortened V by 4 bases and J by 3 bases, and 11 bases separated the two germline ends. The variable domain in full, completed from reference TRBV18 and TRBJ2-3, reads NAGVMQNPRHLVRRRGQEARLRCSPMKGHSHVYWYRQLPEEGLKFMVYLQKENIIDESGMPKERFSAEFPKEGPSILRIQQVVRGDSAAYFCASSLPGRTDTQYFGPGTRLTVL.

The chain is built from TRBV30 and TRBJ1-3; 7 nucleotides line up with TRBD1. The CDR3 length is 16 residues. V gave up 2 bases and J gave up 2 bases; unmatched junction bases: 9. Germline values: CDR1 GTSNPN, CDR2 SVGIG (reference sequence). CDR3 sequence reads: CAWSLNPTGTGNTIYF. For the CDR3, the DNA is TGTGCCTGGAGTCTAAACCCGACAGGGACTGGAAACACCATATATTTT.

This chain uses TRBV10-3 with TRBJ2-7; D is ambiguous. Germline loops: CDR1 ENHRY, CDR2 SYGVKD. Trimming stripped 3 bases from V and 6 bases from J, with 6 bases between. This CDR3 is 11 amino acids long. For the CDR3, the DNA is TGTGCCATCAGTGATTCCCTCGAGCAGTACTTC. Encoded protein: CAISDSLEQYF.

The V gene is TRBV4-2, the J gene TRBJ2-1; 14 nucleotides align to TRBD2. Trimming cost V 3 bases and J 2 bases; bases outside gene matches: 6. The germline gives CDR1 LGHNA, CDR2 YNFKEQ. This CDR3 comprises 18 residues. CDR3 amino acids: CASSQTSGRAGTYNEQFF. CDR3 sequence (DNA): TGTGCCAGCAGCCAGACTAGCGGGAGGGCCGGAACCTACAATGAGCAGTTCTTC.

The chain has TRBV6-5 and TRBJ2-1, with 10 bases identical to TRBD2. The CDR3 has 12 amino acids. V shed 6 bases, J shed 15 bases, and the junction held 8 bases outside the gene matches. Germline V gives CDR1 MNHEY, CDR2 SVGAGI. CDR3 DNA sequence: TGTGCCAGCAGGAGAGCGGGGGGGCCATGGTTCTTC. It specifies CASRRAGGPWFF.

The genes are TRBV3-1 (or the pseudogene TRBV3-2) and TRBJ1-1; 12 nucleotides match TRBD1. The CDR3 sequence is 17 residues long. The V and J ends lost 4 bases and 3 bases, in that order; junction bases with no gene match: 9. CDR1 and CDR2 (germline): LGHDT, YNNKEL (reference sequence). For the CDR3, the DNA is TGTGCCAGCAGCCCCCTGGGACAGGGGGCAAGGGACACTGAAGCTTTCTTT. It is translated as CASSPLGQGARDTEAFF.

V gene TRBV2 combines with J gene TRBJ1-1; the match to TRBD1 covers 8 bases. Germline CDR1 and CDR2: SNHLY and FYNNEI. J lost 4 bases, V lost 5 bases, and 9 bases had no gene match. The CDR3 spans 15 residues. CDR3 region: CASSKPLTGATEAFF. CDR3 nucleotide sequence: TGTGCCAGCAGTAAGCCACTGACAGGGGCCACTGAAGCTTTCTTT.

In regard to this clone: The sample holds other DNA sequences that translate to the same CDR3. The chain employs TRBV9 and TRBJ2-5, with no clear D. Germline values: CDR1 SGDLS, CDR2 YYNGEE. The CDR3 contains 13 residues. The V end lost 2 bases, the J end lost 1 base, and 6 bases lay between the germline ends. The CDR3 coding sequence is TGTGCCAGCAGCGTGACTGCCCAAGAGACCCAGTACTTC. Translated: CASSVTAQETQYF.